The sample holds many counts of the clone carrying this T cell receptor beta chain. Its antigen is as yet unknown. Unique molecular identifiers (one per individual cDNA molecule) were attached. MiXCR was run by TCRdb on the 5' RACE reads, yielding one entry per CDR3 protein. The sample lists roughly 100,000 distinct CDR3 sequences, over 10% seen once, with 6.2% in the top ten. The data derive from a study of early T cells in non-severe SARS-CoV-2 infection. Overall study context: It was bulk RNA from unsorted whole blood that was sequenced, and the chains were unpaired. General study results and limits: Clonotype matching in VDJdb favored anti-spike CD8 responses and did not capture private and CD4 specificities.

The CDR3 covers 16 residues. V lost 0 bases to trimming and J lost 6 bases; unmatched junction nucleotides: 7. Germline CDR1 SGHDT, CDR2 YYEEEE. The genes are TRBV5-6 and TRBJ2-2; 8 positions agree with TRBD2. The receptor's source is an adult who was a healthcare worker with PCR-confirmed SARS-CoV-2 infection or an uninfected control (not recorded which). What was sequenced was whole blood. DNA for the CDR3: TGTGCCAGCAGCTTGGAACGGGCGGGAGGCGCCGGGGAGCTGTTTTTT. Its protein is CASSLERAGGAGELFF. Based on the CDR3 plus reference TRBV5-6 and TRBJ2-2, the full variable domain is DAGVTQSPTHLIKTRGQQVTLRCSPKSGHDTVSWYQQALGQGPQFIFQYYEEEERQRGNFPDRFSGHQFPNYSSELNVNALLLGDSALYLCASSLERAGGAGELFFGEGSRLTVL.